This is a list of T cell receptor beta chains from one sample in a study of early stage breast cancer tumors. The repertoire was sequenced with immunoSEQ multiplex PCR; TCRdb's copy has only in-frame clones and lacks some. The sample consists of 20,000 to 30,000 clones, roughly 67% of them appearing once. The specimen was breast tumor tissue. The receptors were gathered from a person aged 55 to 75 with breast cancer. The conserved cysteine and the conserved F or W are not part of the CDR3 here. Some rows have no size entry. The others give once, few or many, or a class for an expanded clone.

>NA|TRBV2
ASNGNRQETQY
>NA|TRBV9
ASSVGTSSSTDTQY
>NA|TRBV5-6
ASSLPGQGRYEQY
>once|TRBV6-5
ASSYSQGSEKLF
>few|TRBV28
ASSISSNQPQH
>few|TRBV5-1
ASSIAGEETQY
>NA|TRBV6-4
ASSDGTSGNEQF
>NA|TRBV29-1
SVEEGGGQPQH
>NA|TRBV5-1
ASSLTGGSSGNTIY
>NA|TRBV7-3
ASSASGTTTGELF
>NA|TRBV7-9
ASSLAAGDGNTIY
>few|TRBV30
AWSGTSGGDTQY
>NA|TRBV18
ASSPGGQPLGTEAF
>NA|TRBV19
ASTNGPAGGPHEQY
>NA|TRBV6-5
ASNPTGTNEKLF
>few|TRBV7-3
ASSIQGNTEAF
>NA|TRBV30
AWKTSGGADTQY
>NA|TRBV6-6
ASSRRGTVNQY
>NA|TRBV7-9
ASSLAGRGYEQY
>NA|TRBV18
ASSAKVTSGSYEQY
>NA|TRBV28
ASSDRRWGKDEKLF
>NA|TRBV28
ASRPGLAQETQY
>NA|TRBV29-1
SSYRPVEQF
>NA|TRBV7-2
ASSFSPTPGNEQF
>once|TRBV5-1
ASSLETGVVRNTIY
>NA|TRBV30
AWFLPGTDTEAF
>NA|TRBV10-2
ASSSLAVPYEQY
>NA|TRBV29-1
SVLGGPEQY
>NA|TRBV5-1
ASSLDSNTIY
>NA|TRBV6-6
ASGIQGAVN
>few|TRBV30
AWSPRGSAGYGYT
>NA|TRBV5-4
ASSLQGAMETQY
>once|TRBV5-1
ASSLKGGSWDTEAF
>NA|TRBV5-8
ASTGGSGIYNEQF
>NA|TRBV9
ASSVDTAEGNIQY
>NA|TRBV28
TSGGGNQPQH
>NA|TRBV7-2
ASSFTGQPQY
>medium-sized|TRBV29-1
SVGQSQPQH
>NA|TRBV14
ASSPLAGGGNEQF
>NA|TRBV7-2
ASSSSTGGGYGYT
>NA|TRBV4-1
ASSQERVQETQY
>NA|TRBV29-1
SVRASSYEQY
>NA|TRBV6-6
ASSYGSGRPGELF
>NA|TRBV7-9
ASSLIGADTEAF
>NA|TRBV28
ASSTPGQGHNQPQH
>once|TRBV7-6
ASSFRGLAVSDTQY
>NA|TRBV27
ASSSAGLDNEQF
>NA|TRBV11-3
ASSSADEQY
>once|TRBV5-6
ASSAQGYEQY
>medium-sized|TRBV27
ASSLGLAGVGGELF
>NA|TRBV11-2
ASSIGTAAGWEDQPQH
>few|TRBV7-2
ASSPRDEQY
>NA|TRBV5-1
ASSLGTGSSAYGYT
>NA|TRBV7-8
ASSFVAGPNEQF
>once|TRBV19
ASSPLEGSYEQY
>NA|TRBV7-8
ASSLTGVDGYT
>NA|TRBV4-1
ASSHRRGRFSYGYT
>NA|TRBV7-2
ASSSRQGGSEQY
>NA|TRBV4-3
ASSPAGGRVSYEQY
>NA|TRBV20-1
SAPDRDEQY